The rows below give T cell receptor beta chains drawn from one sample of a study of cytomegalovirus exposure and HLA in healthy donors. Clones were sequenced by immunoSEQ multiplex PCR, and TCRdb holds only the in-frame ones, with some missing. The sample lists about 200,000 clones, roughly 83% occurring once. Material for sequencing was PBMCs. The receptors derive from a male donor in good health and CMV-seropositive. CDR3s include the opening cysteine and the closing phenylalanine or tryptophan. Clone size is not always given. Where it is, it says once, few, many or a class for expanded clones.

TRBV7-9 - CASSLARFNEQFF
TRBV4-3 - CASSLAWSDSFSYEQYF
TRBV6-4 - CASSEIAGVSYEQFF
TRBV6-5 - CASSPTGDEQYF
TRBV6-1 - CASSRKTGGATEAFF
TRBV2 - CATRMDRVSNQPQHF
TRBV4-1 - CASSQTGTGFDEQYF
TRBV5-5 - CASSLTPTGLSNQPQHF
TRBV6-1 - CASSVGEPNTEAFF
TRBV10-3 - CAISAPAGATQETQYF
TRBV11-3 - CASSFGGRGNEQFF
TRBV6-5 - CASSRDTSSYNEQFF
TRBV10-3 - CAISEGQLGYTF
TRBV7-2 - CASNGRANYGYTF
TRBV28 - CAIATGTTSYNEQFF
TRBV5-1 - CASSRDGSSGEKLFF
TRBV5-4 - CASSSAQGRNTEAFF
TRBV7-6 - CASSSREETQYF
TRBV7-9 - CSSSYDLQPSGGNEQFF
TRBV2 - CASRTDRGPEKLFF
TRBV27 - CASSLQGQPQHF
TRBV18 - CASSLGTSGSGETQYF
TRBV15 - CATSSGFTSGGGPGELFF
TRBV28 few CASSFLIRGVEVDQPQHF
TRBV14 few CASSRQRGISEQYF
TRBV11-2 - CASSSLVGEAYEQYF
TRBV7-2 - CASSLTGTRQETQYF